The entry below describes one TCR beta chain. TCRdb processed the 5' RACE reads anew with MiXCR; each CDR3 protein has one entry. The sample contains around 49,000 distinct CDR3 sequences, 25% to 35% of which appear only once. V lost 6 bases to trimming and J lost 6 bases, with 12 bases between them. The CDR3 length is 12 residues. Germline V gene lookup returns CDR1 MNHEY and CDR2 SVGAGI. This sample is part of a study of T-cell memory formation after mild COVID-19. The sequence derives from a man aged 18 to 30 who had mild COVID-19 (a few samples of this study predate the infection). Cell type and time point are not known. Sequenced sample: PBMCs or a T cell subset sorted from them (not recorded which). The chain employs TRBV6-5 and TRBJ2-7; D may be TRBD2 (6 bases). The CDR3 coding sequence is TGTGCCAGCAGCGTGGGGGGTGGCGAGCAGTACTTC. Encoded protein: CASSVGGGEQYF.